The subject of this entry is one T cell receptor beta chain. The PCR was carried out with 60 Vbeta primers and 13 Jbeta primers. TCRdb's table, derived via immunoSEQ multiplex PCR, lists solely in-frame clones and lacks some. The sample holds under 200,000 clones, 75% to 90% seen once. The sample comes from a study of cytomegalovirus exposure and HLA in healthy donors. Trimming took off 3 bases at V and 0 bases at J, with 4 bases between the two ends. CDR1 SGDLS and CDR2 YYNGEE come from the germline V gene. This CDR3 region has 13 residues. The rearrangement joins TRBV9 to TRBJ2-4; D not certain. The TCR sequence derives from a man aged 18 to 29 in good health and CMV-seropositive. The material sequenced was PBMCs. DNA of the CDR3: TGTGCCAGCAGCGGCGAAGCCAAAAACATTCAGTACTTC. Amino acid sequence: CASSGEAKNIQYF.